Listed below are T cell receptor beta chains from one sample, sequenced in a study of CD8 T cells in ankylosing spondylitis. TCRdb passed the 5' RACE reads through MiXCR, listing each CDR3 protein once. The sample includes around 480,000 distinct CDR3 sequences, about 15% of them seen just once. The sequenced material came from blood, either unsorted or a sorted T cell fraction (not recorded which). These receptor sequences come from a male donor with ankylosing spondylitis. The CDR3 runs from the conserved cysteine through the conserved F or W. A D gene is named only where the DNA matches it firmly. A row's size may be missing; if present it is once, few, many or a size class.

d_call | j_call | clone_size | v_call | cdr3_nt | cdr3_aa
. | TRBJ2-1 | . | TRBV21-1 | TGTGCCAGCAGCCCCATAGCGGGGGGGCCTTTTGCCGGGTCCCATGAGCAGTTCTTC | CASSPIAGGPFAGSHEQFF
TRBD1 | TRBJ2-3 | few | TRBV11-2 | TGTGCCAGCAGCTTAGTTTGGTTGGCACAGGGGGGCACAGATACGCAGTATTTT | CASSLVWLAQGGTDTQYF
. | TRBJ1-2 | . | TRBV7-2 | TGTGCCAGCAGCCCCCGGGACACGAACTATGGCTACACCTTC | CASSPRDTNYGYTF
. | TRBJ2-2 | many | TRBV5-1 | TGCGCCAGCAGCCCTACTAGTTCCACCGGGGAGCTGTTTTTT | CASSPTSSTGELFF
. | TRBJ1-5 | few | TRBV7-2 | TGTGCCAGCAGCATACAGGGAAATCAGCCCCAGCATTTT | CASSIQGNQPQHF
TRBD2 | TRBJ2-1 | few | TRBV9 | TGTGCCAGCAGCACTCGACTAGCGGGAGTTGGTGAGCAGTTCTTC | CASSTRLAGVGEQFF
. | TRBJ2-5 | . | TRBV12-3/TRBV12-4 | TGTGCCAGCAGCAGGACGGCGCCGGCCCAGTACTTC | CASSRTAPAQYF
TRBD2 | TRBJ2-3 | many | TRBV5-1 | TGTGCCAGCAGCTCGACTAGCGGGGGCACAGATACGCAGTATTTT | CASSSTSGGTDTQYF
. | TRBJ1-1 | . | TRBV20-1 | TGCAGTGCCCCTGGTCAGGGAAGGACTGAAGCTTTCTTT | CSAPGQGRTEAFF
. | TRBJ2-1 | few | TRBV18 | TGTGCCAGCTCACCGAAAGGATCGCGAGTGGTTGGCAATGAGCAGTTCTTC | CASSPKGSRVVGNEQFF
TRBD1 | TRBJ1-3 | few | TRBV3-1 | TGTGCCAGCAGCCAAGATTGGACAGGGGTTTTTGGAAACACCATATATTTT | CASSQDWTGVFGNTIYF
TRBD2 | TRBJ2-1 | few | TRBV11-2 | TGTGCCAGCAGCTACGGGACTAGCGGGAGGGGTTCCTACAATGAGCAGTTCTTC | CASSYGTSGRGSYNEQFF
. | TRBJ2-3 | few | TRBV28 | TGTGCCAGCAGTTGGGGGAGCGCGACTAGCACAGATACGCAGTATTTT | CASSWGSATSTDTQYF
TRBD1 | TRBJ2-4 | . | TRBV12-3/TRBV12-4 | TGTGCCAGCAGTTCAGGGGGATTGGGGAAAGGCTCAAAAAACATTCAGTACTTC | CASSSGGLGKGSKNIQYF
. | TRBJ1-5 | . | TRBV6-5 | TGTGCCAGCAGTTCACGCGTAAGAATGAGGAGCAATCAGCCCCAGCATTTT | CASSSRVRMRSNQPQHF
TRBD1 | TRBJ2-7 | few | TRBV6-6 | TGTGTCGGGGGACAGGGGGGATACGAGCAGTACTTC | CVGGQGGYEQYF
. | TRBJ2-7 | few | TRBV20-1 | TGCAGTGCTAGGGCCATAATGCCCGAGCAGTACTTC | CSARAIMPEQYF
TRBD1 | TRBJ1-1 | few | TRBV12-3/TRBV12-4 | TGTGCCAGCGAGGTACAGGGGATGAACACTGAAGCTTTCTTT | CASEVQGMNTEAFF
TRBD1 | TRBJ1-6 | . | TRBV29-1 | TGCAGCGTCCAAGGGACAGGGGTTAATTCACCCCTCCACTTT | CSVQGTGVNSPLHF
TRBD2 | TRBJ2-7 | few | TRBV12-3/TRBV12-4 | TGTGCCAGCAGCTTAGCGGGGGCGGGCGAGCAGTACTTC | CASSLAGAGEQYF
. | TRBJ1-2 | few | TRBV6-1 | TGTGCCAGCACGGCAGGGGCCCAGAACTATGGCTACACCTTC | CASTAGAQNYGYTF
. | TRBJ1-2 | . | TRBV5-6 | TGTGCCAGCAGCCCGGATGGGGGCCGGGACGCGAGATGGGATGGCTACACCTTC | CASSPDGGRDARWDGYTF
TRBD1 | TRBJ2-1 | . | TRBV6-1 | TGTGCCAGCAGGGGGGACAGGAGCTCCTACAATGAGCAGTTCTTC | CASRGDRSSYNEQFF
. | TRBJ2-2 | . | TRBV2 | TGTGCCAGCAGTGAAGCGGGGACCGACACCGGGGAGCTGTTTTTT | CASSEAGTDTGELFF
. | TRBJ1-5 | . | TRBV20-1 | TGCAGTGCTAGAGCCCTCGGGACAAGCAATCAGCCCCAGCATTTT | CSARALGTSNQPQHF
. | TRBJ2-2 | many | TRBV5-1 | TGCGCCAGCAGCAAGCAGGACCAGGGAAACACCGGGGAGCTGTTTTTT | CASSKQDQGNTGELFF
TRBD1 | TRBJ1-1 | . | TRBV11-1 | TGTGCCAGCAGCTTACTTCGTGGGCAGGGGGACACTGAAGCTTTCTTT | CASSLLRGQGDTEAFF
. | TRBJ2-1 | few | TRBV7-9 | TGTGCCAGCAGCTTTGGCGGGGTCAATGAGCAGTTCTTC | CASSFGGVNEQFF
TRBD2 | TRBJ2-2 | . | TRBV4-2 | TGTGCCAGCAGCCAAGGGCCAGCGGGAGGAACCGGGGAGCTGTTTTTT | CASSQGPAGGTGELFF
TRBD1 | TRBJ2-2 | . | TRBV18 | TGTGCCAGCTCACCCCAGACAGGGGGTGACACCGGGGAGCTGTTTTTT | CASSPQTGGDTGELFF
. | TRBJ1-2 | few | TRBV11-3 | TGTGCCAGCAGCTTAGGGGTGTGCTATGGCTACACCTTC | CASSLGVCYGYTF
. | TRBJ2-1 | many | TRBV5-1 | TGCGCCAGCAGCCCCAACAGGGTCTACAATGAGCAGTTCTTC | CASSPNRVYNEQFF
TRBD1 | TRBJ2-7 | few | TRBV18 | TGTGCCAGCTCACCCCGGGACAGGGGGTTCTACGAGCAGTACTTC | CASSPRDRGFYEQYF
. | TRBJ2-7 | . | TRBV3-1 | TGTGCCAGCAGCCAAGCCCAAACATCAGGCGAGCAGTACTTC | CASSQAQTSGEQYF
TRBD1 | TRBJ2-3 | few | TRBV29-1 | TGCAGCGTCGCCGGACAGGGGCTGGATACGCAGTATTTT | CSVAGQGLDTQYF
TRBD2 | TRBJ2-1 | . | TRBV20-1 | TGCTGTGCTCTAAGCTTAGCGGGGGGTCTCTCCTACAATGAGCAGTTCTTC | CCALSLAGGLSYNEQFF
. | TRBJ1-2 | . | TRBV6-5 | TGTGCCAGCAGTTACAGCTGGGGAAAGGACTATGGCTACACCTTC | CASSYSWGKDYGYTF
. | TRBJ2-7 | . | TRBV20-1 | TGCAGTGCTCCCTTGCCGGGACTGCCCTACGAGCAGTACTTC | CSAPLPGLPYEQYF
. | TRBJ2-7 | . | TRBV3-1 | TGTGCCAGCAGCCCCAGACTAGTTGGTGAGCAGTACTTC | CASSPRLVGEQYF
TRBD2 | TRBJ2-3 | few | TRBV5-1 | TGCGCCAGCAGACTAGCGGGGGTCGGTGATACGCAGTATTTT | CASRLAGVGDTQYF
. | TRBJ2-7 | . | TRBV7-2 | TGTGCCAGCAGCTTAGTCTGGACAGAAGGGGAGCAGTACTTC | CASSLVWTEGEQYF
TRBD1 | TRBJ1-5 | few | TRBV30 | TGTGCCTGGAGTACAGGGGGGAGCAATCAGCCCCAGCATTTT | CAWSTGGSNQPQHF
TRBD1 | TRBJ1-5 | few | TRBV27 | TGTGCCAGCAGTCGGGGGACAGGGGGCGATAGCAATCAGCCCCAGCATTTT | CASSRGTGGDSNQPQHF
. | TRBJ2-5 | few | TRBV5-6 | TGTGCCAGCAGCTCAAGGTGGGCACTACAAGAGACCCAGTACTTC | CASSSRWALQETQYF
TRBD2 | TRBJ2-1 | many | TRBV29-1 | TGCAGCGTTGATGCGGGGGGGTCTCGTGAGCAGTTCTTC | CSVDAGGSREQFF
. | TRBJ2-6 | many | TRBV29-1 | TGCAGCGTTGAAGATACAGTAGTCAGAGCCGGGGCCAACGTCCTGACTTTC | CSVEDTVVRAGANVLTF
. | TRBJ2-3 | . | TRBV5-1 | TGCGCCAGCAGACAAAGTACAGGATTAGATACGCAGTATTTT | CASRQSTGLDTQYF